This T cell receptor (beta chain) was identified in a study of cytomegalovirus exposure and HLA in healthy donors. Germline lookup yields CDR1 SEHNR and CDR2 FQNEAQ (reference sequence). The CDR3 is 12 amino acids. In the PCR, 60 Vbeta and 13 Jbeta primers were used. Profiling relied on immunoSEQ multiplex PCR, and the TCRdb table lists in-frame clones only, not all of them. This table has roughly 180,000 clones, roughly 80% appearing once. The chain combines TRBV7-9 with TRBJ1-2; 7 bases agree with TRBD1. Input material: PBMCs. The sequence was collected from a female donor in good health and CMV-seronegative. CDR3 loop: CSLGQTNYGYTF. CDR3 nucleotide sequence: TGTTCCCTGGGACAGACTAACTATGGCTACACCTTC.